The rows below give T cell receptor beta chains drawn from one sample of a study of technical replicates of blood from a handful of donors. Generated by immunoSEQ multiplex PCR, the TCRdb table keeps only in-frame clones and is missing some. Of about 69,000 clones listed, around 90% were seen once; the top ten hold about 4.6%. Sequencing input: PBMCs. Receptor source: a human donor in good health. Some clones in this sample may be carry-over from other donors' samples. The CDR3 runs from the conserved cysteine through the conserved F or W. The D gene is left open where the match is weak. Size tells how often a clone was seen (once, few, many) or the class of an expanded clone, and some rows leave it out.

TRBV19	TRBJ1-1	-	-	TGTGCCAGTAGTACCTCCGGGACACTGAACACTGAAGCTTTCTTT	CASSTSGTLNTEAFF
TRBV30	TRBJ2-1	TRBD2	-	TGTGCCTGGAGCTGGGGGGGAAATGAGCAGTTCTTC	CAWSWGGNEQFF
TRBV13	TRBJ1-1	TRBD1	-	TGTGCCAGCAGCCGCACAAAGACAGGGAAGAACACTGAAGCTTTCTTT	CASSRTKTGKNTEAFF
TRBV10-3	TRBJ1-3	-	-	TGTGCCACTGCCGGACTGTCCTTCTCTGGAAACACCATATATTTT	CATAGLSFSGNTIYF
TRBV6-5	TRBJ1-3	TRBD1	-	TGTGCCAGCAGTTACTCGACAGGGGGCCGTGGAAACACCATATATTTT	CASSYSTGGRGNTIYF
TRBV6-6	TRBJ1-1	-	-	TGTGCCACCACCTGGGGGGGGGCCACTGAAGCTTTCTTT	CATTWGGATEAFF
TRBV7-2	TRBJ2-7	-	-	TGTGCCAGCAGCTGGACCACGGGATTCTCCGAGCAGTACTTC	CASSWTTGFSEQYF
TRBV18	TRBJ1-1	-	-	TGTGCCAGCTCACCATATGTCGGCGGCACTGAAGCTTTCTTT	CASSPYVGGTEAFF
TRBV9	TRBJ2-5	TRBD2	-	TGTGCCAGCAGCACAGAGGGCGGGAGGGGAGAGACCCAGTACTTC	CASSTEGGRGETQYF
TRBV7-2	TRBJ1-2	-	-	TGTGCCAGCAGCCCCCTAAACTATGGCTACACCTTC	CASSPLNYGYTF
TRBV7-9	TRBJ2-7	TRBD2	few	TGTGCCAGCAGGCCCGACCGGGGGGGATTCAGAAACGAGCAGTACTTC	CASRPDRGGFRNEQYF
TRBV5-8	TRBJ2-2	-	-	TGTGCCAGCAGCTTTCAGAACACCGGGGAGCTGTTTTTT	CASSFQNTGELFF
TRBV30	TRBJ2-1	-	-	TGTGCCTGGAGCCTTCGGGATGAGCAGTTCTTC	CAWSLRDEQFF
TRBV7-9	TRBJ1-4	-	-	TGTGCCAGCAGCGAGAGTTCGAATGAAAAACTGTTTTTT	CASSESSNEKLFF
TRBV27	TRBJ2-7	-	once	TGTGCCAGCAGTTTGGGCAGACTATCCCTAACCGAGCAGTACTTC	CASSLGRLSLTEQYF
TRBV6-1	TRBJ1-3	-	-	TGTGCCAGCAAAGGGACTACTGGAAACACCATATATTTT	CASKGTTGNTIYF
TRBV30	TRBJ2-7	-	-	TGTGCCTGGAGGGCCGACTGGACCTACGAGCAGTACTTC	CAWRADWTYEQYF
TRBV7-9	TRBJ2-3	-	-	TGTGCCAGCAGCTACGCGGCGACAGGTCGGGCGAGCACAGATACGCAGTATTTT	CASSYAATGRASTDTQYF
TRBV6-5	TRBJ2-2	-	once	TGTGCCAGCAGTTACTCGACGGGGTGGAACACCGGGGAGCTGTTTTTT	CASSYSTGWNTGELFF
TRBV5-1	TRBJ2-7	TRBD1	-	TGCGCCAGCAGCCCCTCCGGGACAGGGGCCTACGAGCAGTACTTC	CASSPSGTGAYEQYF
TRBV4-3	TRBJ1-3	TRBD1	-	TGCGCCAGCAGCCGGGCCGACAGGGACTCTGGAAACACCATATATTTT	CASSRADRDSGNTIYF
TRBV19	TRBJ1-2	-	few	TGTGCCAGTAGTATGGGACTCTTTCACGCTGGCTACACCTTC	CASSMGLFHAGYTF
TRBV5-5	TRBJ1-1	TRBD1	-	TGTGCCAGCAGCTCATTACAGGGGGCCGAGAGAAGCACTGAAGCTTTCTTT	CASSSLQGAERSTEAFF
TRBV6-5	TRBJ1-2	TRBD1	-	TGTGCCAGCAGAAGCACCGGGACAGAATTTTCTGGCTACACCTTC	CASRSTGTEFSGYTF
TRBV7-7	TRBJ2-7	TRBD1	-	TGTGCCAGCAGCTTAGGACAGGGGGGGAACTACGAGCAGTACTTC	CASSLGQGGNYEQYF
TRBV7-9	TRBJ2-1	TRBD2	few	TGTGCCAGCAGCTTGTCCGGGACTAGTGGGGGGGATGAGCAGTTCTTC	CASSLSGTSGGDEQFF
TRBV5-1	TRBJ2-7	TRBD2	-	TGCGCCAGCAGCTACGGACTAGCCAAGCAGTACTTC	CASSYGLAKQYF
TRBV5-1	TRBJ2-1	TRBD2	-	TGCGCCAGCAGCGTAGGACTAGCGGGGGGCTACAATGAGCAGTTCTTC	CASSVGLAGGYNEQFF
TRBV7-2	TRBJ1-1	-	-	TGTGCCAGCAACACACGGGGGAGGGCTGAAGCTTTCTTT	CASNTRGRAEAFF
TRBV19	TRBJ1-1	-	-	TGTGCCAGTAGTATTCGGGAGAACACTGAAGCTTTCTTT	CASSIRENTEAFF
TRBV14	TRBJ2-7	-	-	TGTGCCAGCAGCCAAGATAGAGGGCGGACCTACGAGCAGTACTTC	CASSQDRGRTYEQYF
TRBV5-1	TRBJ2-1	TRBD2	-	TGCGCCAGCAGCGTACGGACTAGCGGGAGTGGTGAGCAGTTCTTC	CASSVRTSGSGEQFF
TRBV5-1	TRBJ2-3	TRBD2	-	TGCGCCAGCAGCCCAGGCGGGGGTACGAGCACAGATACGCAGTATTTT	CASSPGGGTSTDTQYF
TRBV7-6	TRBJ2-2	TRBD1	-	TGTGCCAGCAGCCCCGATGACCAGGGGGTCGGGGAGCTGTTTTTT	CASSPDDQGVGELFF
TRBV6-1	TRBJ1-2	TRBD1	-	TGTGCCGGACATCCGACAGGGGCGCACTATGGCTACACCTTC	CAGHPTGAHYGYTF
TRBV14	TRBJ1-3	TRBD1	-	TGTGCCAGCAGCCCCGGGACAGGGGCGTCTGGAAACACCATATATTTT	CASSPGTGASGNTIYF
TRBV7-2	TRBJ1-2	-	-	TGTGCCAGCAGCTTAGACTTGAGGGGAGGGGAAAACTATGGCTACACCTTC	CASSLDLRGGENYGYTF
TRBV7-2	TRBJ1-5	-	-	TGTGCCAGCAGCTATAAGTGGGGCCAGCCCCAGCATTTT	CASSYKWGQPQHF
TRBV7-2	TRBJ2-1	-	few	TGTGCCAGCAGCGGTCTGCGGGGCCCGGCCGGTCGGTTCTTC	CASSGLRGPAGRFF
TRBV10-3	TRBJ2-7	TRBD2	-	TGTGCCATCAGTGGCCCAGAGAAGGGACTAGCGGTATCCTACGAGCAGTACTTC	CAISGPEKGLAVSYEQYF
TRBV19	TRBJ2-6	-	-	TGTGCCAGTAGTATCGGCGGCTCTGGGGCCAACGTCCTGACTTTC	CASSIGGSGANVLTF
TRBV12-5	TRBJ1-1	-	few	TGTGCTAGTGGTTTGGGACAGACATGGAACACTGAAGCTTTCTTT	CASGLGQTWNTEAFF
TRBV7-8	TRBJ1-6	-	-	TGTGCCAGCAGCTTGCCAGGGGATTCACCCCTCCACTTT	CASSLPGDSPLHF
TRBV6-5	TRBJ1-2	-	few	TGTGCCAGCAGTCCCTTATATGGCTACACCTTC	CASSPLYGYTF
TRBV5-4	TRBJ1-1	TRBD1	-	TGTGCCAGCAGCCCGACAGGGGGAATGAACACTGAAGCTTTCTTT	CASSPTGGMNTEAFF